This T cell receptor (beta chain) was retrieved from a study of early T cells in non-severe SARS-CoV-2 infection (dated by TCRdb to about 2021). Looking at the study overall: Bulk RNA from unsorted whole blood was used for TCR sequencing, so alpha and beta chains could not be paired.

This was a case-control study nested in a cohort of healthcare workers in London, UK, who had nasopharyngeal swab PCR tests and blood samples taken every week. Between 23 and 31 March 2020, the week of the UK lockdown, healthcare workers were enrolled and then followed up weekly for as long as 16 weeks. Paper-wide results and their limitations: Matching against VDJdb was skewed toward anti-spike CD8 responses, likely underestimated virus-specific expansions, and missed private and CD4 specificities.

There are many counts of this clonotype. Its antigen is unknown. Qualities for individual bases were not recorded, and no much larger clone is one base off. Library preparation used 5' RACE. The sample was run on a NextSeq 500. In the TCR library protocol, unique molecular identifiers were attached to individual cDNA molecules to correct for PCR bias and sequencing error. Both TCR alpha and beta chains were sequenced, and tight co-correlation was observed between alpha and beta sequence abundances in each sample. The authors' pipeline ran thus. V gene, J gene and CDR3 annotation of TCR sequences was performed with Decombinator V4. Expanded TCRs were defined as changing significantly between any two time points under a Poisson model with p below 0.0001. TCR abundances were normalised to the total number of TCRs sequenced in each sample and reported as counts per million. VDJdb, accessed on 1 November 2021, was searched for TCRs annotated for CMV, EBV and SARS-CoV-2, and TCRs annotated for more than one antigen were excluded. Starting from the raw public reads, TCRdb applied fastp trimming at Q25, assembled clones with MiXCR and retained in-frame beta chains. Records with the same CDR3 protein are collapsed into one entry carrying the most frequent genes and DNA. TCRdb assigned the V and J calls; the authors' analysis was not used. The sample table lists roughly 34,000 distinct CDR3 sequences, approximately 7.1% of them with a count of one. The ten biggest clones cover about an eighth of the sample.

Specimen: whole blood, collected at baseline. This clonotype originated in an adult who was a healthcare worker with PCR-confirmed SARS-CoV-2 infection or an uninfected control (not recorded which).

The CDR3 reads as follows: CASRLAGGNEQFF. The nucleotides are TGTGCCAGCAGACTAGCGGGAGGAAATGAGCAGTTCTTC. Rearrangement joined TRBV6-5 to TRBJ2-1; 12 nucleotides in the junction match TRBD2. From V the trimming removes 6 bases and from J it removes 7 bases, while the gene matches leave 1 base of the junction unaccounted for. Including cysteine and phenylalanine, the CDR3 has 13 amino acids. The CDR3 DNA has 39 bases and is translated from base 1. CDR1 and CDR2 are drawn from the germline V gene: MNHEY, SVGAGI.